Described below is a single T cell receptor (beta chain) sequence and its context. The antigen is unknown. This entry belongs to a study of T-cell memory formation after mild COVID-19. Study-wide background: The TCR clusters were mostly specific to one donor. Study outcomes and limitations: That cross-reactive memory joined was suggested by some responding clones appearing in pre-infection memory. Most CD4+ clones that shrank were in CM and EM, while CD8+ ones turned up in EMRA.

Amplification by 5'RACE using constant-segment primers produced TCR alpha and TCR beta cDNA libraries that carried sample barcodes and UMIs. MiXCR was run by TCRdb on the 5' RACE reads, yielding one entry per CDR3 protein. Of approximately 190,000 distinct CDR3 sequences in the sample, around 17% are singletons; the top ten hold approximately 2.4%. Trimming stripped 2 bases from V and 0 bases from J, with 17 bases between. CDR3 length: 17 amino acids. The V gene's germline CDR1 is MNHNY and CDR2 SVGAGI (reference sequence). V and J are TRBV6-6 and TRBJ2-7; possibly TRBD2 for D (5 bases). This TCR derives from an adult woman who had mild COVID-19 (a few samples of this study predate the infection). Cell type and time point are not known. The sample was PBMCs or a T cell subset sorted from them (not recorded which). The chain's CDR3 is CASSYPAFAGSSYEQYF. As DNA, the CDR3 is TGTGCCAGCAGTTACCCTGCCTTTGCGGGTTCCTCCTACGAGCAGTACTTC.